Below, 15 T cell receptor beta chains from the same sample are listed, as sequenced in a study of blood T cell repertoires in COVID-19. Profiling relied on immunoSEQ multiplex PCR, and the TCRdb table lists in-frame clones only, not all of them. The sample consists of about half a million clones, roughly 85% of them appearing once. The sample taken for sequencing was peripheral blood. The receptor source for this set is a human donor in a cohort sampled during active COVID-19.

This clone was seen a single time. The V call is TRBV7-2, the J call TRBJ2-1, with TRBD2 identical over 7 bases. V lost 1 base to trimming and J lost 4 bases; unmatched junction nucleotides: 7. Germline CDR1 and CDR2: SGHTA and FQGNSA. The CDR3 spans 16 residues. The CDR3 sequence is CASSLGLTSSYNEQFF. CDR3 sequence (DNA): TGTGCCAGCAGCTTAGGGTTGACTAGCAGTTACAATGAGCAGTTCTTC.

The chain links TRBV2 to TRBJ2-2; no definite D call. The CDR3 length is 15 residues. V lost 5 bases, J lost 0 bases, and 10 bases lay in between. The germline V gene encodes CDR1 SNHLY and CDR2 FYNNEI. This CDR3 reads CASSLDVANTGELFF. DNA of the CDR3: TGTGCCAGCAGTCTAGACGTAGCGAACACCGGGGAGCTGTTTTTT.

This clone came up once. J is TRBJ2-1 and V is TRBV10-3, with 9 bases fitting TRBD1. CDR3 size: 15 residues. Trimming took 7 bases from V and 2 from J; bases not matched to a gene: 6. From germline, CDR1 is ENHRY and CDR2 SYGVKD. For the CDR3, the DNA is TGTGCCATCATGGCGGGACAGGGAACCTACAATGAGCAGTTCTTC. It encodes CAIMAGQGTYNEQFF.

The chain recombines TRBV5-1 with TRBJ2-1; no firm D call. Trimming stripped 1 base from V and 3 bases from J, with 11 bases between. Germline-derived CDR1 and CDR2 are SGHRS and YFSETQ. The CDR3 length is 15 residues. CDR3 DNA: TGCGCCAGCAGCTTGCTACCTGATAGCTACAATGAGCAGTTCTTC. Encoded protein: CASSLLPDSYNEQFF.

The chain carries TRBV4-2 and TRBJ1-1; D is unclear. V lost 0 bases to trimming and J lost 3 bases, with 11 bases between them. Germline V gene lookup returns CDR1 LGHNA and CDR2 YNFKEQ. The CDR3 spans 15 residues. Written as DNA, the CDR3 is TGTGCCAGCAGCCAAGATTTCAGGTTTTACACTGAAGCTTTCTTT. Its protein product is CASSQDFRFYTEAFF.

V gene TRBV7-2 combines with J gene TRBJ2-7, with TRBD1 identical over 7 bases. The CDR3 covers 16 residues. Looked up from germline, CDR1 is SGHTA and CDR2 is FQGNSA. V lost 5 bases to trimming and J lost 1 base; unmatched junction nucleotides: 11. The CDR3 here is CASSQNYPGQSYEQYF. The CDR3, as DNA: TGTGCCAGCAGCCAAAACTATCCGGGACAGTCCTACGAGCAGTACTTC.

This clone was counted a single time. The sample holds other DNA sequences that translate to the same CDR3. The V call is TRBV5-1, the J call TRBJ1-1; D remains unclear. V was pared by 5 bases and J by 1 base, with 9 bases between. This CDR3 has 13 amino acids. Germline V gene data show CDR1 as SGHRS and CDR2 as YFSETQ. CDR3 region: CASSFTGNTEAFF. CDR3 coding DNA: TGCGCCAGCAGTTTCACCGGGAACACTGAAGCTTTCTTT.

This clone was counted only a few times. The J gene is TRBJ2-7, the V gene TRBV29-1, with D unresolved. The CDR3 is 11 residues long. In germline, CDR1 is SQVTM, CDR2 ANQGSEA. V lost 7 bases, J lost 5 bases, and 12 bases lay in between. The CDR3 sequence is CSASDRDEQYF. For the CDR3, the DNA is TGCAGCGCCTCCGACCGGGACGAGCAGTACTTC.

Only one count was recorded for this clone. The chain is built from TRBV19 and TRBJ2-5; TRBD2 matches 8 bases. The J segment lost 1 base and the V segment lost 10 bases, leaving 5 bases of the junction unmatched. The germline gives CDR1 LNHDA, CDR2 SQIVND (reference sequence). This CDR3 comprises 13 residues. CDR3 coding DNA: TGTGCCACGGCGGGGGGACTCCAAGAGACCCAGTACTTC. Translating gives CATAGGLQETQYF.

About this clone: This sample includes further DNA sequences coding for the same CDR3. The chain joins TRBV30 to TRBJ1-1, with D maybe TRBD1 (5 bases). Germline CDR1 and CDR2: GTSNPN and SVGIG (reference sequence). This CDR3 contains 13 residues. V gave up 3 bases and J gave up 3 bases, with 11 bases separating them. CDR3 sequence (DNA): TGTGCCTGGAGCGCTACAGGCCACACTGAAGCTTTCTTT. It encodes CAWSATGHTEAFF.

CDR3 nucleotide sequence: TGTGCCAGCAGCTTAGCGCAAGGCCAGGGCTATGGCTACACCTTC. Translation gives CASSLAQGQGYGYTF. J is TRBJ1-2 and V is TRBV7-2, with a weak D call TRBD1 (5 bases). Germline CDR1 and CDR2: SGHTA and FQGNSA. The CDR3 has 15 amino acids. V shed 0 bases and J shed 4 bases, with 12 bases lying between them.

The chain has TRBV30 and TRBJ2-7; D ambiguous. With 0 bases removed from V and 2 bases from J, the gap between germline ends came to 8 bases. CDR3 length: 13 amino acids. The germline V gene encodes CDR1 GTSNPN and CDR2 SVGIG (reference sequence). CDR3 bases: TGTGCCTGGAGTGTCAGTACAACCTACGAGCAGTACTTC. The encoded protein is CAWSVSTTYEQYF.

The rearrangement joins TRBV5-1 to TRBJ2-1; D unresolved. The germline V gene has CDR1 SGHRS and CDR2 YFSETQ. V was clipped by 3 bases and J by 10 bases, with 8 bases between them. This CDR3 region has 11 residues. The CDR3 here is CASSSAAEQFF. The CDR3 DNA follows: TGCGCCAGCAGCTCCGCGGCGGAGCAGTTCTTC.

The chain combines TRBV28 with TRBJ2-7; 12 positions match TRBD2. The V segment lost 3 bases and the J segment 0 bases; nucleotides outside the gene matches: 3. Per the germline V gene, CDR1 is MDHEN and CDR2 is SYDVKM. The CDR3 spans 16 residues. In DNA, the CDR3 is TGTGCCAGCAGTTTTACTAGCGGGAGGAGCTCCTACGAGCAGTACTTC. Protein sequence: CASSFTSGRSSYEQYF.

The rearrangement links TRBV7-9 to TRBJ2-7; 7 nucleotides line up with TRBD1. The CDR3 contains 15 residues. V gave up 2 bases and J gave up 2 bases; unmatched junction bases: 6. Germline V gives CDR1 SEHNR, CDR2 FQNEAQ (reference sequence). The CDR3: CASSLMGDSTYEQYF. CDR3 nucleotide sequence: TGTGCCAGCAGCTTAATGGGGGACAGTACCTACGAGCAGTACTTC.